This T cell receptor beta chain was obtained from a study of technical replicates of blood from a few donors. V was pared by 9 bases and J by 0 bases, with 11 bases between. CDR3 length equals 13 residues. Germline CDR1 is MDHEN and CDR2 is SYDVKM. The repertoire was sequenced with immunoSEQ multiplex PCR; TCRdb's copy has only in-frame clones and lacks some. The sample contains around 70,000 clones, 95% of which appear only once. The sequencing sample was made of T cells isolated from PBMCs. J is TRBJ1-1 and V is TRBV28; D not certain. The source is a human donor in good health. This CDR3 is CASDRRMNTEAFF. CDR3 bases: TGTGCCAGTGACCGGAGGATGAACACTGAAGCTTTCTTT.